What follows are 18 T cell receptor beta chains derived from one specimen sequenced in a study of control samples from healthy donors and cancer patients. Using immunoSEQ multiplex PCR, the repertoire was profiled, and TCRdb retains in-frame clones only, with some absent. The table has 95,000 to 150,000 clones, about nine tenths seen once. The sample comprised blood. The origin of the receptors is a man between 35 and 55 years old in good health.

The V call is TRBV11-2, the J call TRBJ1-3; possible D gene TRBD1, 6 bases. Deletions cut 1 base from V and 4 bases from J, with 17 bases between. The CDR3 spans 17 residues. Germline V gives CDR1 SGHAT, CDR2 FQNNGV. CDR3 in amino acids: CASSLGRRGGQGNTIYF. Written as DNA, the CDR3 is TGTGCCAGCAGCTTAGGGAGACGAGGGGGACAAGGAAACACCATATATTTT.

The chain has TRBV7-8 and TRBJ2-1, with 10 positions matching TRBD2. CDR3 size: 13 residues. Germline V gene data show CDR1 as SGHVS and CDR2 as FQNEAQ. The trim removed 4 bases at V and 16 bases at J, leaving 10 bases unmatched. CDR3 region: CASSSPPSGRDFF. In DNA, the CDR3 is TGTGCCAGCAGCTCCCCCCCTAGCGGGAGAGACTTCTTC. The complete variable domain, with remaining parts taken from reference TRBV7-8 and TRBJ2-1, reads GAGVSQSPRYKVAKRGQDVALRCDPISGHVSLFWYQQALGQGPEFLTYFQNEAQLDKSGLPSDRFFAERPEGSVSTLKIQRTQQEDSAVYLCASSSPPSGRDFFGPGTRLTVL.

The chain has TRBV9 and TRBJ1-5; D may be TRBD1 (6 bases). V lost 4 bases and J 0 bases, leaving 11 bases between the germline ends. From germline, CDR1 is SGDLS and CDR2 YYNGEE. This CDR3 is 15 amino acids long. The CDR3: CASSKGQNSNQPQHF. CDR3 bases: TGTGCCAGCAGCAAAGGACAGAATAGCAATCAGCCCCAGCATTTT.

The CDR3 region is CATFTLLRGSPSYGYTF. Written as DNA, the CDR3 is TGTGCCACTTTTACTCTATTGAGGGGATCCCCCTCATATGGCTACACCTTC. This chain joins TRBV5-6 and TRBJ1-2; possibly TRBD1 for D (5 bases). Germline loops: CDR1 SGHDT, CDR2 YYEEEE. CDR3 size: 17 residues. V was cut by 9 bases and J by 5 bases, with 29 bases left in between. Supplemented by reference TRBV5-6 and TRBJ1-2, the full variable domain reads DAGVTQSPTHLIKTRGQQVTLRCSPKSGHDTVSWYQQALGQGPQFIFQYYEEEERQRGNFPDRFSGHQFPNYSSELNVNALLLGDSALYLCATFTLLRGSPSYGYTFGSGTRLTVV.

V usage is TRBV11-2 and J usage is TRBJ1-5; the match to TRBD1 covers 7 bases. This CDR3 region has 16 residues. The junction had 8 bases not matched to a gene; V was cut back by 4 bases and J by 2 bases. The germline V gene encodes CDR1 SGHAT and CDR2 FQNNGV. CDR3 in amino acids: CASSSPRGQGNQPQHF. The CDR3 bases are TGTGCCAGCAGCTCCCCCAGAGGACAGGGCAATCAGCCCCAGCATTTT.

The CDR3 spells CAWSPMGTGKSYEQYF. DNA of the CDR3: TGTGCCTGGAGCCCTATGGGTACCGGGAAATCCTACGAGCAGTACTTC. The chain has TRBV30 and TRBJ2-7; a weak D match, TRBD2 (5 bases). The V gene's germline CDR1 is GTSNPN and CDR2 SVGIG (reference sequence). V lost 3 bases to trimming and J lost 1 base, with 19 bases between them. There are 16 residues in the CDR3. Drawing the rest from reference TRBV30 and TRBJ2-7, the complete variable domain is SQTIHQWPATLVQPVGSPLSLECTVEGTSNPNLYWYRQAAGRGLQLLFYSVGIGQISSEVPQNLSASRPQDRQFILSSKKLLLSDSGFYLCAWSPMGTGKSYEQYFGPGTRLTVT.

This clone was picked up one time. The chain employs TRBV7-9 and TRBJ2-3; 10 bases fit TRBD1. The germline V gene has CDR1 SEHNR and CDR2 FQNEAQ (reference sequence). The ends lost 5 bases at V and 6 bases at J; junction bases unmatched: 5. The CDR3 extends over 14 amino acids. Here the CDR3 DNA reads TGTGCCAGCAGCGCGACAGGGGGCCTCGATACGCAGTATTTT. Its translation: CASSATGGLDTQYF.

DNA of the CDR3: TGCGCCAGCAGCTTGAGGGGCCGCGAGCAGTTCTTC. Translation gives CASSLRGREQFF. The genes are TRBV5-1 and TRBJ2-1, with D possibly being TRBD1 (5 bases). The germline V gene has CDR1 SGHRS and CDR2 YFSETQ. The CDR3 spans 12 residues. V was cut by 1 base and J by 10 bases, with 9 bases left in between.

The genes are TRBV19 and TRBJ2-3; D possibly matches TRBD1 or TRBD2 (5 bases each). The V gene's germline CDR1 is LNHDA and CDR2 SQIVND (reference sequence). The CDR3 spans 14 residues. The V and J ends lost 5 bases and 3 bases respectively, with 12 bases between them. CDR3 sequence reads: CASSGQGRTDTQYF. As DNA, the CDR3 is TGTGCCAGTAGTGGGCAGGGACGGACAGATACGCAGTATTTT.

Note on this clone: Other DNA sequences in this sample translate to the same CDR3. The chain couples TRBV4-3 to TRBJ1-1, with D unresolved. Germline CDR1 LGHNA, CDR2 YSLEER. This CDR3 region has 13 residues. V was shortened by 3 bases and J by 5 bases, with 10 bases between the two germline ends. CDR3 DNA sequence: TGCGCCAGCAGCCAGGACTGGAGGACTGAAGCTTTCTTT. Residues: CASSQDWRTEAFF.

This chain uses TRBV27 with TRBJ1-1, with no clear D. Germline V CDR1 and CDR2: MNHEY, SMNVEV (reference sequence). Trimming took 2 bases from V and 1 from J, leaving 14 bases between them. The CDR3 spans 16 residues. CDR3 in DNA: TGTGCCAGCAGTTTAAGAGGGCGGCATCGGAACACTGAAGCTTTCTTT. It specifies CASSLRGRHRNTEAFF.

The chain links TRBV10-3 to TRBJ1-5; 7 nucleotides line up with TRBD1. J was trimmed by 2 bases and V by 2 bases; bases with no gene match: 6. The V gene's germline CDR1 is ENHRY and CDR2 SYGVKD. The length of the CDR3 is 16 residues. The CDR3 DNA sequence: TGTGCCATCAGTGAGGCTTCAGGGGGTGGCAATCAGCCCCAGCATTTT. Its translation is CAISEASGGGNQPQHF.

The chain has TRBV6-5 and TRBJ1-1, with 9 positions matching TRBD1. J gave up 6 bases and V 6 bases, and 8 bases lay outside the gene matches. Germline V lookup: CDR1 MNHEY, CDR2 SVGAGI. The CDR3 is 14 residues long. CDR3 nucleotide sequence: TGTGCCAGCAGAGACGGACAGGGGTCGGCTGAAGCTTTCTTT. It codes for CASRDGQGSAEAFF.

The rearrangement uses TRBV11-3 and TRBJ2-7, with D possibly being TRBD2 (5 bases). This CDR3 is 13 amino acids long. From germline, CDR1 is SGHNT and CDR2 YENEEA. V lost 5 bases and J 6 bases, leaving 14 bases between the germline ends. The CDR3, as DNA: TGTGCCAGCAGCCAAACTAGGCCGCTCGAGCAGTACTTC. Amino acid sequence: CASSQTRPLEQYF. The full variable domain, with the rest looked up from reference TRBV11-3 and TRBJ2-7, is EAGVVQSPRYKIIEKKQPVAFWCNPISGHNTLYWYLQNLGQGPELLIRYENEEAVDDSQLPKDRFSAERLKGVDSTLKIQPAELGDSAVYLCASSQTRPLEQYFGPGTRLTVT.

This chain's CDR3 is CASSQDAPPYTDTQYF. The CDR3 DNA is TGTGCCAGCAGCCAAGATGCGCCCCCCTACACAGATACGCAGTATTTT. V gene TRBV3-1 (or the pseudogene TRBV3-2) combines with J gene TRBJ2-3; D gene uncertain. The CDR3 is made up of 16 amino acids. Looked up from germline, CDR1 is LGHDT and CDR2 is YNNKEL (reference sequence). V dropped 0 bases and J dropped 2 bases, with 12 bases sitting between them.

The V call is TRBV29-1, the J call TRBJ2-1, with D possibly being TRBD1 (6 bases). CDR1 is SQVTM and CDR2 is ANQGSEA in the germline V gene. The length of the CDR3 is 14 residues. Trimming shortened V by 4 bases and J by 9 bases, and 19 bases separated the two germline ends. The CDR3 DNA sequence: TGCAGCGTTGTGCGCAGGGACACAATGGGTGAGCAGTTCTTC. The encoded protein is CSVVRRDTMGEQFF.

This chain links TRBV7-2 with TRBJ2-1; 8 nucleotides align to TRBD1. The V gene's germline CDR1 is SGHTA and CDR2 FQGNSA. The CDR3 spans 15 residues. The trim removed 5 bases at V and 0 bases at J, leaving 3 bases unmatched. Here the CDR3 reads CASSRGQGSYNEQFF. Here the CDR3 DNA reads TGTGCCAGCAGCAGAGGACAGGGCTCCTACAATGAGCAGTTCTTC.

V usage is TRBV25-1 and J usage is TRBJ2-3; 7 nucleotides align to TRBD1. The CDR3 is 16 amino acids. Trimming took 3 bases from V and 0 from J; bases not matched to a gene: 6. Germline lookup yields CDR1 MGHDK and CDR2 SYGVNS. CDR3 sequence reads: CASSDYTGASTDTQYF. Here the CDR3 DNA reads TGTGCCAGCAGTGACTATACAGGGGCTAGCACAGATACGCAGTATTTT.